A single sample gave rise to the 7 T cell receptor beta chains below, sequenced in a study of blood T cells in healthy people across ages. Primers used in a second PCR of roughly 7 to 12 cycles were a sample-barcoded 5' primer and a J-beta primer mix. Via MiXCR, TCRdb re-called the 5' RACE reads, giving one row per CDR3 protein. The data show about 640,000 distinct CDR3 sequences, with 25% to 30% seen just once and about a sixth held by the top ten. The sample was blood. The receptors were sampled from a woman aged 80 or over in good health.

This clonotype occurred once. The chain combines TRBV4-1 with TRBJ1-2; a possible D gene is TRBD1 (5 bases). CDR3 size: 16 residues. Germline V gene sequence: CDR1 MGHRA, CDR2 YSYEKL. V shed 5 bases and J shed 8 bases, with 24 bases lying between them. The CDR3 reads CASSALGAGQAVGYTF. The CDR3 nucleotides are TGCGCCAGCAGCGCGTTGGGAGCGGGGCAGGCGGTGGGCTACACCTTC.

This clonotype was picked up many times. The rearrangement joins TRBV5-1 to TRBJ2-7, with TRBD2 matching over 8 bases. The V gene's germline CDR1 is SGHRS and CDR2 YFSETQ. V was clipped by 0 bases and J by 2 bases; unmatched bases: 4. The length of the CDR3 is 15 residues. CDR3: CASSLGVAGPYEQYF. The CDR3 DNA reads as TGCGCCAGCAGCTTGGGGGTAGCGGGGCCCTACGAGCAGTACTTC.

In this sample, this clonotype turned up a few times. The V gene is TRBV24-1, the J gene TRBJ2-3; possibly TRBD1 or TRBD2 for D (5 bases each). Looked up from germline, CDR1 is KGHDR and CDR2 is SFDVKD. This CDR3 has 16 amino acids. Trimming pared 4 bases from V and 0 bases from J, leaving 13 bases between. The CDR3 protein is CATSDRKGPSTDTQYF. For the CDR3, the DNA is TGTGCCACCAGTGACCGGAAGGGACCTAGCACAGATACGCAGTATTTT.

This sequence joins TRBV6-1 and TRBJ1-1; D gene unclear. Germline CDR1 is MNHNS and CDR2 is SASEGT. CDR3 length: 12 residues. Deletions cut 7 bases from V and 4 bases from J, with 10 bases between. CDR3 in DNA: TGTGCCAGCACGCTGTGGGGCACTGAAGCTTTCTTT. Translation gives CASTLWGTEAFF.

This clonotype has more than one count but fewer than ten. The V and J genes are TRBV18 and TRBJ2-2; 9 bases map to TRBD2. The length of the CDR3 is 16 residues. Germline loops: CDR1 KGHSH, CDR2 LQKENI. J was trimmed by 0 bases and V by 8 bases; bases with no gene match: 7. CDR3 nucleotide sequence: TGTGCCAGCCTGAAAAGCGGGGGGCCGAACACCGGGGAGCTGTTTTTT. It translates to CASLKSGGPNTGELFF.

Only one count was recorded for this clonotype. A read error is possible here, since a much larger clone lies one base away. This chain uses TRBV6-5 with TRBJ2-7, with TRBD2 identical over 9 bases. Germline lookup yields CDR1 MNHEY and CDR2 SVGAGI. The CDR3 consists of 14 residues. V lost 5 bases to trimming and J lost 7 bases; unmatched junction nucleotides: 9. The CDR3 loop is CASSPLAGGLEQYF. DNA for the CDR3: TGTGCCAGCAGTCCCCTGGCGGGGGGGCTTGAGCAGTACTTC.

Many counts were recorded for this clonotype. The gene calls are TRBV6-2 or TRBV6-3 and TRBJ2-1, with 8 bases identical to TRBD1. Germline V gene data show CDR1 as MNHEY and CDR2 as SVGEGT. The CDR3 spans 14 residues. V was pared by 7 bases and J by 9 bases, with 11 bases of the junction left unmatched. This CDR3 is CASKRVRGPSEQFF. The CDR3 region has the DNA TGTGCCAGCAAGAGGGTCAGGGGGCCGAGTGAGCAGTTCTTC.